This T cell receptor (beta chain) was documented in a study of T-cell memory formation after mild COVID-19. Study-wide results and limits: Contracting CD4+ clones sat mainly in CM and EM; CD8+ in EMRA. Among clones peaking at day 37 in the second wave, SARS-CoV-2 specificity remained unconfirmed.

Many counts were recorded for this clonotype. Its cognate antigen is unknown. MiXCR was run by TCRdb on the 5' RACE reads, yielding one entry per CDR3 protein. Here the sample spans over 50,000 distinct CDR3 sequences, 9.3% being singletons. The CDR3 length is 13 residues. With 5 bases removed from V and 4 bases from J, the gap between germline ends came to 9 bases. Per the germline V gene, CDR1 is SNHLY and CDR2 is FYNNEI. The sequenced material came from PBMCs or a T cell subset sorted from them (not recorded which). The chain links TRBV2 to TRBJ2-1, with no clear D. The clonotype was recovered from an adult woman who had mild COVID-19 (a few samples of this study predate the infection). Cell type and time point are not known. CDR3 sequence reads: CASSSSEYNEQFF. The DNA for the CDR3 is TGTGCCAGCAGTAGTTCCGAATACAATGAGCAGTTCTTC.